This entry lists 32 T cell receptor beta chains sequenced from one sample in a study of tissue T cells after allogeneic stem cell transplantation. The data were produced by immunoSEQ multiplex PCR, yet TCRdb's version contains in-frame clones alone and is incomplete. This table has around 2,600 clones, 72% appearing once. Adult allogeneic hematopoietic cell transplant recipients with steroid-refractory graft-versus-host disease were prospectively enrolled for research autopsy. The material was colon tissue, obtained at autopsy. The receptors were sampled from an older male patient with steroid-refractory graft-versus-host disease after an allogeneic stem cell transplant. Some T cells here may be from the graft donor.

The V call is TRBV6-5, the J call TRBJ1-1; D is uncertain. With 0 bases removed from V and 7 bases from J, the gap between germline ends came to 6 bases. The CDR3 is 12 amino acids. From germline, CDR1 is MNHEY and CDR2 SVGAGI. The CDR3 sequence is CASSYSGGEAFF. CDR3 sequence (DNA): TGTGCCAGCAGTTACTCGGGTGGTGAAGCTTTCTTT.

In DNA, the CDR3 is TGTGCCTGGAGTGCGCTGGGGCAGAATGAAAAACTGTTTTTT. Translated, it gives CAWSALGQNEKLFF. V usage is TRBV30 and J usage is TRBJ1-4; maybe TRBD1 (5 bases). The germline V gene has CDR1 GTSNPN and CDR2 SVGIG (reference sequence). There are 14 residues in the CDR3. V was cut by 1 base and J by 5 bases, with 11 bases left in between.

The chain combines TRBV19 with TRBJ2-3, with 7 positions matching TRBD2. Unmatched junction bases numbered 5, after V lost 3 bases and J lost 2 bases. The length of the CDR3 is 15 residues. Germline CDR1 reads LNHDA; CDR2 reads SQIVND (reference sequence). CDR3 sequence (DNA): TGTGCCAGTAGTATTGGGGGGGATCTCACAGATACGCAGTATTTT. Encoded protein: CASSIGGDLTDTQYF.

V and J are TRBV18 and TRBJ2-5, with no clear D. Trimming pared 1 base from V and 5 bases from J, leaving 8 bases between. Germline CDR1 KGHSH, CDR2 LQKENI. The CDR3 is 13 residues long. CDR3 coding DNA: TGTGCCAGCTCACCACTGGCAGCTGAGACCCAGTACTTC. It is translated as CASSPLAAETQYF.

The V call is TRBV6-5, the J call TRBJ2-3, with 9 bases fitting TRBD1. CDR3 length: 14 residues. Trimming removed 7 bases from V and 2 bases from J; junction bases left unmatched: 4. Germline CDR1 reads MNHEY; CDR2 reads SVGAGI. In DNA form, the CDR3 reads TGTGCCAGCAACGGACAGGGGATCACAGATACGCAGTATTTT. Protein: CASNGQGITDTQYF.

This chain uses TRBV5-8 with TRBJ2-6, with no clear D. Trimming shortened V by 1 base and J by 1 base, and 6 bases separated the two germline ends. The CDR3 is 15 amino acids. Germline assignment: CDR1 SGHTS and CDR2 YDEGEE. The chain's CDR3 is CASSLLRSGANVLTF. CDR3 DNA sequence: TGTGCCAGCAGCTTGCTACGATCTGGGGCCAACGTCCTGACTTTC.

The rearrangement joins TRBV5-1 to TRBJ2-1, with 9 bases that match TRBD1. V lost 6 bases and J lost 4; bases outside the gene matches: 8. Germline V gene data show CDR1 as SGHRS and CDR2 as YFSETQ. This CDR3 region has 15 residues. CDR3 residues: CASNADGTGYNEQFF. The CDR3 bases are TGCGCCAGCAACGCTGACGGGACAGGGTACAATGAGCAGTTCTTC.

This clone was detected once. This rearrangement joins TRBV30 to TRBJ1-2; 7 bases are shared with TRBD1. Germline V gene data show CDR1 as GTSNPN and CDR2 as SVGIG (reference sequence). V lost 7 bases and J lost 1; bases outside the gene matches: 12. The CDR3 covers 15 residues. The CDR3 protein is CALTRLGQFNYGYTF. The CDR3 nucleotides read TGTGCCTTGACTAGGTTGGGACAGTTTAACTATGGCTACACCTTC.

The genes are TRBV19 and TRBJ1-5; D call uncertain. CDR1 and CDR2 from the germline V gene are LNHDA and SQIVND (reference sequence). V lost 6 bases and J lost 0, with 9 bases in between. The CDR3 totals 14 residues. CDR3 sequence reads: CASRGPHSNQPQHF. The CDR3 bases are TGTGCCAGTAGGGGCCCTCATAGCAATCAGCCCCAGCATTTT. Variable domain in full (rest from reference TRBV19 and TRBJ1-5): DGGITQSPKYLFRKEGQNVTLSCEQNLNHDAMYWYRQDPGQGLRLIYYSQIVNDFQKGDIAEGYSVSREKKESFPLTVTSAQKNPTAFYLCASRGPHSNQPQHFGDGTRLSIL.

This chain's CDR3 is CASSLGTGGTNEKLFF. CDR3 DNA: TGCGCCAGCAGCTTGGGGACAGGGGGCACTAATGAAAAACTGTTTTTT. The V and J genes are TRBV5-1 and TRBJ1-4; 11 bases fit TRBD1. Per germline, CDR1 SGHRS and CDR2 YFSETQ. V lost 0 bases, J lost 2 bases, and 0 bases stayed unmatched. This CDR3 is 16 amino acids long.

As DNA, the CDR3 is TGTGCCAGCAGCTTGGTGGCGGGGGGGCCCGGGGAGCTGTTTTTT. Its protein is CASSLVAGGPGELFF. The chain employs TRBV5-5 and TRBJ2-2; 9 bases map to TRBD2. CDR1 is SGHKS and CDR2 is YYEKEE in the germline V gene (reference sequence). The ends lost 0 bases at V and 6 bases at J; junction bases unmatched: 3. The CDR3 is made up of 15 amino acids.

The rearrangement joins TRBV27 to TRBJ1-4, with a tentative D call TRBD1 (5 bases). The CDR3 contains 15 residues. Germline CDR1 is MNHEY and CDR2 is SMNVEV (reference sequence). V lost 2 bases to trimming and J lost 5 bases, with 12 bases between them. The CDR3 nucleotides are TGTGCCAGCAGTTTAGGGAGGGGCAGAAATGAAAAACTGTTTTTT. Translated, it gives CASSLGRGRNEKLFF.

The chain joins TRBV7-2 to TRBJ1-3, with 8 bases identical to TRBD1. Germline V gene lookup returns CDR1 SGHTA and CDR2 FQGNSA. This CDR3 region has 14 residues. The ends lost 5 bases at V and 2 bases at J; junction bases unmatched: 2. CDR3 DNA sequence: TGTGCCAGCAGCCCGGACAGGGCTGGAAACACCATATATTTT. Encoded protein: CASSPDRAGNTIYF.

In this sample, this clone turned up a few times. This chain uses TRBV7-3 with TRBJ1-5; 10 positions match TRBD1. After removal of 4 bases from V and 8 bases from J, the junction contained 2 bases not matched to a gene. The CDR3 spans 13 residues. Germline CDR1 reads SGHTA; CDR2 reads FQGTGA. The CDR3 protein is CASSSGQGEPQHF. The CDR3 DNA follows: TGTGCCAGCAGCTCCGGACAGGGGGAGCCCCAGCATTTT.

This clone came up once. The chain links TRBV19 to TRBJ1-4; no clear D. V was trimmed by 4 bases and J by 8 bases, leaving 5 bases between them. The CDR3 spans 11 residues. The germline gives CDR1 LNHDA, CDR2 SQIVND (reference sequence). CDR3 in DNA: TGTGCCAGTAGTAGGCAAGAAAAACTGTTTTTT. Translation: CASSRQEKLFF.

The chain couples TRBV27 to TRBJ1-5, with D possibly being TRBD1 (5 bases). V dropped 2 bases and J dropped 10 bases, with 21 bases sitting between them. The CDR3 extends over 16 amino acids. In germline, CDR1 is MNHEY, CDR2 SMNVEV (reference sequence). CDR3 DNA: TGTGCCAGCAGTTTAGGGGCCCTCGACGATAGTGCACCCCAGCATTTT. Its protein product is CASSLGALDDSAPQHF.

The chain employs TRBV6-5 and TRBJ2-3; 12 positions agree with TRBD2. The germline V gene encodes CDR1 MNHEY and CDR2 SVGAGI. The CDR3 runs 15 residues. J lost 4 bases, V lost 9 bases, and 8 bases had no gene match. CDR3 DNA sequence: TGTGCCAGTCTGTCTAGCGGGGGGGCATCAGATACGCAGTATTTT. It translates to CASLSSGGASDTQYF.

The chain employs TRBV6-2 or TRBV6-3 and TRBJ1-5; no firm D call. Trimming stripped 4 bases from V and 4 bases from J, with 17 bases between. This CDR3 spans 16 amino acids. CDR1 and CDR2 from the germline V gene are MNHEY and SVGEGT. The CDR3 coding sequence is TGTGCCAGCAGTTCGGAAAGTAACGGGGTTAATCAGCCCCAGCATTTT. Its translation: CASSSESNGVNQPQHF.

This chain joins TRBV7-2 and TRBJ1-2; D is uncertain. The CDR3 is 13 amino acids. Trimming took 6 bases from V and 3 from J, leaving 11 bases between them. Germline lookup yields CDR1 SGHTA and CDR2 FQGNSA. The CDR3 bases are TGTGCCAGCAGTACTGACATCTACTATGGCTACACCTTC. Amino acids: CASSTDIYYGYTF.

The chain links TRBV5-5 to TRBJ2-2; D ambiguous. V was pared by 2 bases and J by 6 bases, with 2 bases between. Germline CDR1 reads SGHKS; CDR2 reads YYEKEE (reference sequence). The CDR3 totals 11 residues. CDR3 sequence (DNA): TGTGCCAGCAGCTTCCCCGGGGAGCTGTTTTTT. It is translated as CASSFPGELFF.

CDR3 residues: CASMVAGTSWGNGYTF. CDR3 sequence (DNA): TGTGCCAGCATGGTGGCAGGTACCTCTTGGGGTAATGGCTACACCTTC. V is TRBV27 and J is TRBJ1-2; no reliable D call. Germline V gene lookup returns CDR1 MNHEY and CDR2 SMNVEV (reference sequence). Trimming cost V 7 bases and J 6 bases, with 24 bases left between them. The CDR3 runs 16 residues.

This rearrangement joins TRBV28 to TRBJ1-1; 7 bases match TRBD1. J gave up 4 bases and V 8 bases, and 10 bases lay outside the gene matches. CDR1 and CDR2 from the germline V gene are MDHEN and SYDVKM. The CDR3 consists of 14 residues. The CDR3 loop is CASRPTGDVTEAFF. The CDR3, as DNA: TGTGCCAGCCGACCAACAGGGGATGTCACTGAAGCTTTCTTT.

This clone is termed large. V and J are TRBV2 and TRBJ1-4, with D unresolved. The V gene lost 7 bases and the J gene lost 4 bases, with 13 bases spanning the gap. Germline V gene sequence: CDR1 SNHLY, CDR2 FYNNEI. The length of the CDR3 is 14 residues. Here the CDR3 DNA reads TGTGCCAGCACCCTAGAGGGAGATAATGAAAAACTGTTTTTT. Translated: CASTLEGDNEKLFF.

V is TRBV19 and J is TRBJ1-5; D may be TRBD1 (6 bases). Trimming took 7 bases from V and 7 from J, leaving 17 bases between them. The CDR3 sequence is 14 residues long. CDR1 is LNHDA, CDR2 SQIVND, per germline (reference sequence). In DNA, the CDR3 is TGTGCCAGTACTTCCCGCGGGACACGACAGCCCCAGCATTTT. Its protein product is CASTSRGTRQPQHF.

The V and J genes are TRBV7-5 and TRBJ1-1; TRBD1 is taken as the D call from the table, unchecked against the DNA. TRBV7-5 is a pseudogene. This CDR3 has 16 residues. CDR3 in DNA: TGTGTCAGAAGCTTAAGGGACAGGGGGTGGGACACTGAAGCTTTCTTT. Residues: CVRSLRDRGWDTEAFF.

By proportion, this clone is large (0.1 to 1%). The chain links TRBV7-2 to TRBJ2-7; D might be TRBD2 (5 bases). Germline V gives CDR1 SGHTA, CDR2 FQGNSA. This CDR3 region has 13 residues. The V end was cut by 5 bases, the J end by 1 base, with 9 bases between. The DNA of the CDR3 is TGTGCCAGCAGCAGGACTGAATCCTACGAGCAGTACTTC. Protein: CASSRTESYEQYF.

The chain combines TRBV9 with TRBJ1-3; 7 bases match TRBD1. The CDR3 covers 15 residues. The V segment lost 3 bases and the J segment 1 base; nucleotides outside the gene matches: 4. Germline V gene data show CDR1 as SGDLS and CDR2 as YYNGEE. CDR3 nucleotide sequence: TGTGCCAGCAGCGCCGGGGGACAGTCTGGAAACACCATATATTTT. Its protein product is CASSAGGQSGNTIYF. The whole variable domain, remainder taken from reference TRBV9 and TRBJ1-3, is DSGVTQTPKHLITATGQRVTLRCSPRSGDLSVYWYQQSLDQGLQFLIQYYNGEERAKGNILERFSAQQFPDLHSELNLSSLELGDSALYFCASSAGGQSGNTIYFGEGSWLTVV.

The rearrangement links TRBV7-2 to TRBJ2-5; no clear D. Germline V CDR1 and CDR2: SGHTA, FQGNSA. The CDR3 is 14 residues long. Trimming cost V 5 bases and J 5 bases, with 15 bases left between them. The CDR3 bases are TGTGCCAGCAGCGCAGCCTTAGCTCAGGAGACCCAGTACTTC. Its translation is CASSAALAQETQYF.

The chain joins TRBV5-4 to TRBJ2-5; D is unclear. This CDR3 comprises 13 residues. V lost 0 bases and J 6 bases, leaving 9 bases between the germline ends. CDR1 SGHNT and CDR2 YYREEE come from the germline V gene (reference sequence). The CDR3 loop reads CASSLDSEKTQYF. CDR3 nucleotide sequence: TGTGCCAGCAGCTTGGACAGTGAAAAGACCCAGTACTTC.

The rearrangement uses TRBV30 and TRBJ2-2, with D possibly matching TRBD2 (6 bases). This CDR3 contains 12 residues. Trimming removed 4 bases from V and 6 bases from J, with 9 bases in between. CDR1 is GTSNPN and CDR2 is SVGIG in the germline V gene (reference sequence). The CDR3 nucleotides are TGTGCCTGGATCTCTAGCGCCGGGGAGCTGTTTTTT. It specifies CAWISSAGELFF.

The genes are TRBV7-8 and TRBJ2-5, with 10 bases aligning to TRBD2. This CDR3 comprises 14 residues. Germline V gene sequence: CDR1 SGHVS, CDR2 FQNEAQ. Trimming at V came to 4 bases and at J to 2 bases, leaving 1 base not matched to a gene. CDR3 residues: CASSSTSGQETQYF. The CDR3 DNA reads TGTGCCAGCAGCTCGACTAGCGGGCAAGAGACCCAGTACTTC.

CDR3 DNA: TGTGCCAGCAGTTACCTGAGAGGTAGCAACCACATTCAGTACTTC. It codes for CASSYLRGSNHIQYF. The rearrangement joins TRBV6-5 to TRBJ2-4; no definite D call. This CDR3 comprises 15 residues. Trimming shortened V by 2 bases and J by 8 bases, and 16 bases separated the two germline ends. Germline V gene sequence: CDR1 MNHEY, CDR2 SVGAGI.